These 20 T cell receptor beta chains came from one sample sequenced in a study of shared clonotypes between healthy human individuals. The assay was immunoSEQ multiplex PCR, and TCRdb's table has in-frame clones only and misses some. The data show some 1.5 million clones, with approximately 97% seen just once and over 1% held by the top ten. Sequencing input: naive CD4+ T cells sorted from blood. Subset noted: CD45RA+ positively selected. These receptors all come from a man aged 25-45 years in good health.

The chain carries TRBV19 and TRBJ2-3; D unclear. The CDR3 is 17 amino acids. Trimming shortened V by 5 bases and J by 3 bases, and 21 bases separated the two germline ends. The V gene's germline CDR1 is LNHDA and CDR2 SQIVND (reference sequence). The DNA for the CDR3 is TGTGCCAGTAGTGTACTTCCAGGTAGAGGAACGACAGATACGCAGTATTTT. This encodes CASSVLPGRGTTDTQYF.

The chain is built from TRBV28 and TRBJ2-5; 9 nucleotides match TRBD2. The CDR3 spans 15 residues. The V segment lost 6 bases and the J segment 5 bases; nucleotides outside the gene matches: 10. Germline V gene data show CDR1 as MDHEN and CDR2 as SYDVKM. The CDR3 sequence: CASSRAGGREETQYF. Written as DNA, the CDR3 is TGTGCCAGCAGCCGCGCTGGCGGGAGGGAGGAGACCCAGTACTTC.

This clone has a single count. This sequence joins TRBV7-2 and TRBJ2-2; perhaps TRBD2 as D (7 bases). Germline-derived CDR1 and CDR2 are SGHTA and FQGNSA. V was shortened by 2 bases and J by 6 bases, with 16 bases between the two germline ends. CDR3 length: 16 residues. CDR3 nucleotide sequence: TGTGCCAGCAGCTTAAGGGGGGGCACGGCCGCCGGGGAGCTGTTTTTT. Translated: CASSLRGGTAAGELFF.

The genes are TRBV9 and TRBJ1-1, with TRBD1 identical over 10 bases. The trim removed 3 bases at V and 0 bases at J, leaving 8 bases unmatched. The length of the CDR3 is 17 residues. Germline values: CDR1 SGDLS, CDR2 YYNGEE. Here the CDR3 reads CASSADRGRAMNTEAFF. Here the CDR3 DNA reads TGTGCCAGCAGCGCAGACAGGGGGCGGGCAATGAACACTGAAGCTTTCTTT.

The chain carries TRBV2 and TRBJ2-2; TRBD1 might be the D (5 bases). Germline loops: CDR1 SNHLY, CDR2 FYNNEI. V dropped 7 bases and J dropped 0 bases, with 12 bases sitting between them. The CDR3 consists of 15 residues. For the CDR3, the DNA is TGTGCCAGCATCTTAGACAGCCCGAACACCGGGGAGCTGTTTTTT. It translates to CASILDSPNTGELFF.

The chain combines TRBV10-3 with TRBJ2-7; TRBD2 agrees at 13 bases. The V and J ends lost 5 bases and 3 bases, in that order; junction bases with no gene match: 10. Germline lookup yields CDR1 ENHRY and CDR2 SYGVKD. CDR3 length: 17 amino acids. CDR3 sequence (DNA): TGTGCCATCAGTACCGGGACTAGCGGGATTTCGTTCTACGAGCAGTACTTC. Residues: CAISTGTSGISFYEQYF.

This chain connects TRBV2 to TRBJ1-2; maybe TRBD1 (5 bases). Trimming took off 4 bases at V and 3 bases at J, with 15 bases between the two ends. The CDR3 extends over 15 amino acids. CDR1 SNHLY and CDR2 FYNNEI come from the germline V gene. CDR3 sequence reads: CASSAEGLMDYGYTF. CDR3 DNA sequence: TGTGCCAGCAGTGCCGAGGGGCTCATGGACTATGGCTACACCTTC.

V is TRBV18 and J is TRBJ2-3, with D unclear. The CDR3 consists of 13 residues. The germline gives CDR1 KGHSH, CDR2 LQKENI. The V end was cut by 1 base, the J end by 4 bases, with 6 bases between. CDR3 amino acids: CASSPRDPDTQYF. CDR3 bases: TGTGCCAGCTCACCACGGGATCCAGATACGCAGTATTTT.

V gene TRBV2 combines with J gene TRBJ2-1; 7 nucleotides agree with TRBD2. Germline values: CDR1 SNHLY, CDR2 FYNNEI. Losses at the gene ends were 5 bases for V and 5 bases for J; bases not matched to a gene: 6. The CDR3 consists of 14 residues. The CDR3 protein is CASSYSRGNNEQFF. CDR3 bases: TGTGCCAGCAGTTATTCGCGGGGGAACAATGAGCAGTTCTTC.

V is TRBV4-3 and J is TRBJ2-6, with D perhaps TRBD2 (5 bases). From germline, CDR1 is LGHNA and CDR2 YSLEER. CDR3 length: 15 residues. Trimming removed 3 bases at V and 0 bases at J, with 6 bases between. This CDR3 is CASSHGNSGANVLTF. The CDR3 coding sequence is TGCGCCAGCAGCCACGGGAACTCTGGGGCCAACGTCCTGACTTTC.

CDR3 DNA: TGTGCCAGCAATTTTGAAACAGGGGTCCGGAACACCGGGGAGCTGTTTTTT. Encoded protein: CASNFETGVRNTGELFF. V is TRBV28 and J is TRBJ2-2, with 7 positions matching TRBD1. The CDR3 consists of 17 residues. V lost 7 bases and J lost 1; bases outside the gene matches: 12. CDR1 is MDHEN, CDR2 SYDVKM, per germline. Supplemented by reference TRBV28 and TRBJ2-2, the full variable domain reads DVKVTQSSRYLVKRTGEKVFLECVQDMDHENMFWYRQDPGLGLRLIYFSYDVKMKEKGDIPEGYSVSREKKERFSLILESASTNQTSMYLCASNFETGVRNTGELFFGEGSRLTVL.

The chain combines TRBV6-5 with TRBJ2-5; tentative D call: TRBD1 (6 bases). This CDR3 has 14 residues. Looked up from germline, CDR1 is MNHEY and CDR2 is SVGAGI. The V end was cut by 5 bases, the J end by 4 bases, with 14 bases between. Here the CDR3 DNA reads TGTGCCAGCAGTACGACAGGATCACGAGAGACCCAGTACTTC. Translation gives CASSTTGSRETQYF.

The rearrangement joins TRBV7-9 to TRBJ1-5; TRBD1 agrees at 11 bases. V dropped 5 bases and J dropped 6; count of bases not matched to a gene: 6. The germline gives CDR1 SEHNR, CDR2 FQNEAQ (reference sequence). The CDR3 runs 15 residues. CDR3 coding DNA: TGTGCCAGCAGCGGGGGACAGGGGGTATCTCAGCCCCAGCATTTT. As protein: CASSGGQGVSQPQHF.

The V call is TRBV28, the J call TRBJ2-7; D tentatively reads TRBD1 or TRBD2 (5 bases each). This CDR3 has 14 amino acids. Per the germline V gene, CDR1 is MDHEN and CDR2 is SYDVKM. Trimming cost V 9 bases and J 0 bases, with 15 bases left between them. In DNA, the CDR3 is TGTGCCAGTCTGGGGACGCTATCCTCCTACGAGCAGTACTTC. This translates into CASLGTLSSYEQYF.

The chain uses TRBV7-9 and TRBJ2-5; 8 bases align to TRBD2. J was trimmed by 2 bases and V by 3 bases; bases with no gene match: 8. The CDR3 runs to 16 residues. Germline CDR1 is SEHNR and CDR2 is FQNEAQ (reference sequence). In DNA form, the CDR3 reads TGTGCCAGCAGCTTTCAAAGCGGGAGAGGGCAAGAGACCCAGTACTTC. It codes for CASSFQSGRGQETQYF.

Only one count was recorded for this clone. The rearrangement joins TRBV5-1 to TRBJ2-1; a weak D match, TRBD1 (5 bases). Germline CDR1 and CDR2: SGHRS and YFSETQ. V shed 4 bases and J shed 9 bases, with 26 bases lying between them. The CDR3 has 17 residues. Written as DNA, the CDR3 is TGCGCCAGCAGCCCCCTGGGTCGACAGAGCCCTAGGGGTGAGCAGTTCTTC. This sequence encodes CASSPLGRQSPRGEQFF.

In nucleotides, the CDR3 is TGTGCTAGTGGTTTGGTACCCTCGGACAGGCAGGGGGAACTCACTAGCGGGAGAGGTAATGAGCAGTTCTTC. It codes for CASGLVPSDRQGELTSGRGNEQFF. The V call is TRBV12-5, the J call TRBJ2-1, with 11 bases lining up with TRBD2. The V and J ends lost 0 bases and 7 bases, in that order; junction bases with no gene match: 29. This CDR3 is 24 amino acids long. Germline V gives CDR1 LGHNT, CDR2 FRNRAP.

The gene calls are TRBV29-1 and TRBJ1-6, with 9 bases lining up with TRBD1. Trimming cost V 1 base and J 9 bases; bases outside gene matches: 1. This CDR3 region has 13 residues. Germline loops: CDR1 SQVTM, CDR2 ANQGSEA. The CDR3 DNA reads TGCAGCGTTGAAGTGGACAGGGGTTCACCCCTCCACTTT. Translation: CSVEVDRGSPLHF.

The chain joins TRBV25-1 to TRBJ2-3; 7 nucleotides match TRBD2. V dropped 2 bases and J dropped 3; count of bases not matched to a gene: 5. This CDR3 comprises 15 residues. Looked up from germline, CDR1 is MGHDK and CDR2 is SYGVNS. DNA of the CDR3: TGTGCCAGCAGTGAACGGGGGGATGATACAGATACGCAGTATTTT. It yields the protein CASSERGDDTDTQYF.

The V call is TRBV7-3, the J call TRBJ2-7, with 12 bases lining up with TRBD2. Germline V gene sequence: CDR1 SGHTA, CDR2 FQGTGA. Trimming took 5 bases from V and 6 from J; bases not matched to a gene: 11. The CDR3 is 16 residues long. For the CDR3, the DNA is TGTGCCAGCAGCCTCTTCCGGACTAGCGGGAAAAGCGAGCAGTACTTC. This translates into CASSLFRTSGKSEQYF.